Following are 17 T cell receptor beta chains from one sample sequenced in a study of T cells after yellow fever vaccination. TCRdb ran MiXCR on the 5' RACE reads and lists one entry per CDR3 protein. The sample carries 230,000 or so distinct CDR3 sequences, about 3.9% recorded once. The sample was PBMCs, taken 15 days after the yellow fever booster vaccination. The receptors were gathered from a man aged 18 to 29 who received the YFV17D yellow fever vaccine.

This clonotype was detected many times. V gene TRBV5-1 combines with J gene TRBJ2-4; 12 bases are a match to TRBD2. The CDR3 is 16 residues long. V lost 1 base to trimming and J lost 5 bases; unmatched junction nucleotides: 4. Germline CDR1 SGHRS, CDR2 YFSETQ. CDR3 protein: CASSLRTSGDQNIQYF. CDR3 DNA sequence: TGCGCCAGCAGCTTGAGGACTAGCGGGGACCAAAACATTCAGTACTTC.

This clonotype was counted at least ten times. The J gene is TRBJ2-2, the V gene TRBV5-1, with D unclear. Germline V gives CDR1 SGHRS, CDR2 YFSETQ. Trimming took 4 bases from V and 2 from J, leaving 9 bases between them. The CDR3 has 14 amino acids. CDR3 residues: CASSPDQNTGELFF. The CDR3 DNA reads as TGCGCCAGCAGCCCGGACCAAAACACCGGGGAGCTGTTTTTT.

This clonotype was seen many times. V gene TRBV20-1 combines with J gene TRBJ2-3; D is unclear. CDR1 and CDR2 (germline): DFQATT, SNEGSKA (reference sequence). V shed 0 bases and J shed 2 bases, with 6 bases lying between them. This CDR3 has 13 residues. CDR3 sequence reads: CSAREVYTDTQYF. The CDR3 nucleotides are TGCAGTGCTAGAGAGGTGTACACAGATACGCAGTATTTT.

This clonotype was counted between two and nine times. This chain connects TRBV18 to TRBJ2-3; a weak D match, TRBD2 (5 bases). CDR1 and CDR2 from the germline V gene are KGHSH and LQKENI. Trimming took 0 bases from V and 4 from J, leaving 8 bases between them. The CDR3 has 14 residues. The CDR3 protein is CASSPPGSPDTQYF. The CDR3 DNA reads TGTGCCAGCTCACCACCGGGGAGTCCAGATACGCAGTATTTT.

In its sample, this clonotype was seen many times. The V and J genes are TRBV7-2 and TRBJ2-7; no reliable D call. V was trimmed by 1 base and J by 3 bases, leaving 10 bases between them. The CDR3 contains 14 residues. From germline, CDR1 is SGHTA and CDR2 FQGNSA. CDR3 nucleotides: TGTGCCAGCAGCTTAGATCCCTTATACTACGAGCAGTACGTC. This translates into CASSLDPLYYEQYV.

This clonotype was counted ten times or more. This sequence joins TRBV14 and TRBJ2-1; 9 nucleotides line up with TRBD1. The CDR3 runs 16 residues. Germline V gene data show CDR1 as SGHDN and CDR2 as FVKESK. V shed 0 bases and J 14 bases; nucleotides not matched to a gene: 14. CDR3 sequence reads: CASSQETRTKGQGKFF. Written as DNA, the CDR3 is TGTGCCAGCAGCCAAGAGACTCGCACTAAAGGACAGGGGAAGTTCTTC.

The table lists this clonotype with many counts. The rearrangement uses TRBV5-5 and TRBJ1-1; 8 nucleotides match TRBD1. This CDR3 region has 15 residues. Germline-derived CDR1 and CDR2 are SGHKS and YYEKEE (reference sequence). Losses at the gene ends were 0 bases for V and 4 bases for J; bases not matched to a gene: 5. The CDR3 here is CASSLGPTGGTEAFF. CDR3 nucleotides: TGTGCCAGCAGCTTGGGGCCTACAGGGGGCACTGAAGCTTTCTTT.

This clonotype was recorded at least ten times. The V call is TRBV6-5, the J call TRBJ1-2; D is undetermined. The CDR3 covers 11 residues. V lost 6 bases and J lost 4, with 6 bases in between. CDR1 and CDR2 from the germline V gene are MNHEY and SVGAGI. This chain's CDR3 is CASRRGYGYTF. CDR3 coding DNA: TGTGCCAGCAGACGGGGCTATGGCTACACCTTC.

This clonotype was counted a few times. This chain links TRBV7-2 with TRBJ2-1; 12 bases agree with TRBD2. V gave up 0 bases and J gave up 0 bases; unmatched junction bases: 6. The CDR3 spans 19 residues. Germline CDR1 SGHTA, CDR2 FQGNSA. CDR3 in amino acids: CASSLAASGGVSSYNEQFF. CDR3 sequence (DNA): TGTGCCAGCAGCTTAGCCGCTAGCGGGGGGGTGAGCTCCTACAATGAGCAGTTCTTC.

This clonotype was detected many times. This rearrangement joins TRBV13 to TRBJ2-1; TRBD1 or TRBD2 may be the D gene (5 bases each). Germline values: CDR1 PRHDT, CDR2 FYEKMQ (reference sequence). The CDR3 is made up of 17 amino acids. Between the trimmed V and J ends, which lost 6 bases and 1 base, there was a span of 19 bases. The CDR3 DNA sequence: TGTGCCAGCAGGTCCACGTCGGGGCCCCCTTCCTACAATGAGCAGTTCTTC. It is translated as CASRSTSGPPSYNEQFF.

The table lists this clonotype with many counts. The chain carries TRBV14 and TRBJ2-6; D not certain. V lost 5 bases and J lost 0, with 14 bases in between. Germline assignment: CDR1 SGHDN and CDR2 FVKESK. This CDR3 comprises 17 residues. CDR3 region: CASSSLISRSGANVLTF. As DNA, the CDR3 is TGTGCCAGCAGCTCTCTTATTAGTCGCTCTGGGGCCAACGTCCTGACTTTC.

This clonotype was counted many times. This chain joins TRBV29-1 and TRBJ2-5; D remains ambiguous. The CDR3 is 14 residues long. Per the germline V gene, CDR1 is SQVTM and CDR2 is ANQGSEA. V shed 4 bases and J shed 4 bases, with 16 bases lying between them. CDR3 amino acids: CSVVGSGISETQYF. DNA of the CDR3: TGCAGCGTTGTAGGCAGTGGAATATCAGAGACCCAGTACTTC. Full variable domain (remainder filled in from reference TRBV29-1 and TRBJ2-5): SAVISQKPSRDICQRGTSLTIQCQVDSQVTMMFWYRQQPGQSLTLIATANQGSEATYESGFVIDKFPISRPNLTFSTLTVSNMSPEDSSIYLCSVVGSGISETQYFGPGTRLLVL.

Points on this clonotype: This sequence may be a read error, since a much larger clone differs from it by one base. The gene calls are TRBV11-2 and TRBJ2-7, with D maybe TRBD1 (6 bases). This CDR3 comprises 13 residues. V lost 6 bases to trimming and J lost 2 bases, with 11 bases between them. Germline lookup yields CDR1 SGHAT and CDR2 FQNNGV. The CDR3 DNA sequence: TGTGCCAGCAGACAGGGACGGCCCTACGAGCAGTACTTC. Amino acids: CASRQGRPYEQYF.

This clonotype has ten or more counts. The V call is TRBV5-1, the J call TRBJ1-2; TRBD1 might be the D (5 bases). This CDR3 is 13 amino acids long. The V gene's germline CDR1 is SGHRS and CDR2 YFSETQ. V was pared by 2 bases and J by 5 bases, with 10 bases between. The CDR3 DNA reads TGCGCCAGCAGCTTCCAGGGCGGGTATGGCTACACCTTC. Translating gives CASSFQGGYGYTF.

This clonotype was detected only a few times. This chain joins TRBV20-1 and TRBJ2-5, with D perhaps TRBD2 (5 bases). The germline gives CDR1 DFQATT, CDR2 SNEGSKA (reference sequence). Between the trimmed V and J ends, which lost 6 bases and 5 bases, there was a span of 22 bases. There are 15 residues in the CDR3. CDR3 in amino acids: CSARELLGLRETQYF. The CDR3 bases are TGCAGTGCCCGTGAACTCCTCGGACTCAGGGAGACCCAGTACTTC.

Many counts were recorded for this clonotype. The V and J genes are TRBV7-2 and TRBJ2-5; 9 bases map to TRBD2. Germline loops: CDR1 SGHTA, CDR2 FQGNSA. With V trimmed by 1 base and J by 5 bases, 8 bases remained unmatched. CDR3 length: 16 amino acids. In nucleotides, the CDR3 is TGTGCCAGCAGCTTAGTGGCGGGGGGGCTAGGGGAGACCCAGTACTTC. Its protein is CASSLVAGGLGETQYF.

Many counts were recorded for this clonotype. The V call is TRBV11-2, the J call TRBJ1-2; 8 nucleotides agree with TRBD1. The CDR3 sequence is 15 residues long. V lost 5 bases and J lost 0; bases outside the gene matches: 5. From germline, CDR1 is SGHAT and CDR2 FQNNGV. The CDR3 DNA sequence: TGTGCCAGCAGCACTACAGGGGGTACTAACTATGGCTACACCTTC. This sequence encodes CASSTTGGTNYGYTF.